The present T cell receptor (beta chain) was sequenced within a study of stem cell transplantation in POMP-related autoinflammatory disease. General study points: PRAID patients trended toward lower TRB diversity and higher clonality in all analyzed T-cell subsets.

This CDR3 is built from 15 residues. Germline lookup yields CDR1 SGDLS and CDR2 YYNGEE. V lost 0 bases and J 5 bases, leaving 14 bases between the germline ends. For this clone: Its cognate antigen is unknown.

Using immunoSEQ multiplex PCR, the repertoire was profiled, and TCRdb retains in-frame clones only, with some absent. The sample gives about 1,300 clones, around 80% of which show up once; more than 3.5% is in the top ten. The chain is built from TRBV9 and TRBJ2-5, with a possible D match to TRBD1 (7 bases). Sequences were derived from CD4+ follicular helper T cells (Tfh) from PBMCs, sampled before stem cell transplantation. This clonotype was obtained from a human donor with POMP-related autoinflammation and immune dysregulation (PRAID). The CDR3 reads CASSVDGGGQETQYF. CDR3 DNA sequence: TGTGCCAGCAGCGTAGATGGAGGGGGCCAGGAGACCCAGTACTTC.